This note documents a single T cell receptor (beta chain) sequence. V shed 1 base and J shed 3 bases, with 9 bases lying between them. The CDR3 is 14 amino acids. The V gene's germline CDR1 is SEHNR and CDR2 FQNEAQ (reference sequence). The data derive from a study of technical replicates of blood from a handful of donors. Sequenced by immunoSEQ multiplex PCR; TCRdb stores in-frame clones only, minus some. The sample consists of some 62,000 clones, more than 75% of them appearing once. The J gene is TRBJ1-1, the V gene TRBV7-9; D is undetermined. Material for sequencing was PBMCs. The receptor was isolated from a human donor in good health. Some clones in this sample may be carry-over from other donors' samples. CDR3 nucleotide sequence: TGTGCCAGCAGCTTAGATCCGGGTTACACTGAAGCTTTCTTT. Translation: CASSLDPGYTEAFF. Looking up the rest from reference TRBV7-9 and TRBJ1-1 gives the full variable domain: DTGVSQNPRHKITKRGQNVTFRCDPISEHNRLYWYRQTLGQGPEFLTYFQNEAQLEKSRLLSDRFSAERPKGSFSTLEIQRTEQGDSAMYLCASSLDPGYTEAFFGQGTRLTVV.